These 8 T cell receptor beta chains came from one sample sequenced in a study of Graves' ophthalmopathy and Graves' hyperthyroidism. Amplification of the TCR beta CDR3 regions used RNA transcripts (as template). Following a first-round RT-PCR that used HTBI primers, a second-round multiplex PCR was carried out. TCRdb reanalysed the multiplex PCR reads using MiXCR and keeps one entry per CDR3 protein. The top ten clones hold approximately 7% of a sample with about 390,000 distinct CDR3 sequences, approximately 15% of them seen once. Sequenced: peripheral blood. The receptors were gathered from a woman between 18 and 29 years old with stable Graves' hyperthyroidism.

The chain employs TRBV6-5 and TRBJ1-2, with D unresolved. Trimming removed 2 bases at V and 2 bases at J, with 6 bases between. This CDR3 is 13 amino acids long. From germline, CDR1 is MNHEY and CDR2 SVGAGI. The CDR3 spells CASSYALNYGYTF. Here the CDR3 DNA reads TGTGCCAGCAGTTACGCACTAAACTATGGCTACACCTTC.

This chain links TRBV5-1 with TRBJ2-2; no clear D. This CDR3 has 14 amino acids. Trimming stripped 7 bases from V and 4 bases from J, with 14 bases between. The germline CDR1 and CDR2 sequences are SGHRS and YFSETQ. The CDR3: CASQFGQPTGELFF. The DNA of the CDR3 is TGCGCCAGCCAATTTGGCCAGCCCACCGGGGAGCTGTTTTTT.

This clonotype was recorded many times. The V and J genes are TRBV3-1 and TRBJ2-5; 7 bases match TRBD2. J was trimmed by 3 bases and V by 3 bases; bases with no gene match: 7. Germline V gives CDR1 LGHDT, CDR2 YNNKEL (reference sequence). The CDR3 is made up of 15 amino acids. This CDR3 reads CASSHFSSGEETQYF. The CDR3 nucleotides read TGTGCCAGCAGCCACTTCTCTAGCGGAGAAGAGACCCAGTACTTC.

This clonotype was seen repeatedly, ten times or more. The CDR3: CSVSQESYEQYF. The CDR3, as DNA: TGCAGCGTTAGTCAGGAGTCCTACGAGCAGTACTTC. V usage is TRBV29-1 and J usage is TRBJ2-7; D is uncertain. This CDR3 region has 12 residues. V was shortened by 5 bases and J by 1 base, with 9 bases between the two germline ends. CDR1 SQVTM and CDR2 ANQGSEA come from the germline V gene.

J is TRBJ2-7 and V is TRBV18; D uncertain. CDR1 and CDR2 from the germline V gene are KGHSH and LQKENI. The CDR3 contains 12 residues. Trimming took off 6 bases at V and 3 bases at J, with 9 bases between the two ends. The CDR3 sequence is CASSPRNYEQYF. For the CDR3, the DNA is TGTGCCAGCTCCCCTCGCAACTACGAGCAGTACTTC. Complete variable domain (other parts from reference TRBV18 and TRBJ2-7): NAGVMQNPRHLVRRRGQEARLRCSPMKGHSHVYWYRQLPEEGLKFMVYLQKENIIDESGMPKERFSAEFPKEGPSILRIQQVVRGDSAAYFCASSPRNYEQYFGPGTRLTVT.

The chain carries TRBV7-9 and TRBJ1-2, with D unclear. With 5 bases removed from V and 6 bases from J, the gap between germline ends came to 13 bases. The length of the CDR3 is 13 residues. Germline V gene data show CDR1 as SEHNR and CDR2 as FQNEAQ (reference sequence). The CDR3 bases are TGTGCCAGCAGCCTGACACGTCCCCATGGCTACACCTTC. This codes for CASSLTRPHGYTF.

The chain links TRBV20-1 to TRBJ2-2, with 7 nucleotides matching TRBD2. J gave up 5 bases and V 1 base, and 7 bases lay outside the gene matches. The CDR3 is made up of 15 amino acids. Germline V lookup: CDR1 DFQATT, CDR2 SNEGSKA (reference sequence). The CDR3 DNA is TGCAGTGCTAGAGCTGTGGGGGGAGGGACCGGGGAGCTGTTTTTT. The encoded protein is CSARAVGGGTGELFF.

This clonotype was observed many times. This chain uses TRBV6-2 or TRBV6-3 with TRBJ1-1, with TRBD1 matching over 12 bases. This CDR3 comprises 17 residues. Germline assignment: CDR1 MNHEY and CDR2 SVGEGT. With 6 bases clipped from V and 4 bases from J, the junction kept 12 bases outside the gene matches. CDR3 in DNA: TGTGCCAGCAGCCTTGACCGGGACAGGGGGCTTGGCACTGAAGCTTTCTTT. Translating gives CASSLDRDRGLGTEAFF.